A single T cell receptor beta chain is shown here with its context. The PCR made use of 60 Vbeta and 13 Jbeta primers. Using immunoSEQ multiplex PCR, the repertoire was profiled, and TCRdb retains in-frame clones only, with some absent. This sample's clone table lists approximately 60,000 clones. The CDR3 has 15 residues. Germline lookup yields CDR1 SGDLS and CDR2 YYNGEE. Trimming at V came to 4 bases and at J to 3 bases, leaving 9 bases not matched to a gene. This sample was taken from a study of cytomegalovirus exposure and HLA in healthy donors. Overall study: HLA-typed donors were the source of about 85 million unique TCRs, which an early data release held.

The TCR originated in a man between 25 and 39 years old in good health and CMV-seropositive. What was sequenced was PBMCs. V usage is TRBV9 and J usage is TRBJ1-2; TRBD1 agrees at 7 bases. CDR3 residues: CASSPRQGTYYGYTF. The DNA of the CDR3 is TGTGCCAGCAGCCCACGACAGGGAACCTACTATGGCTACACCTTC.